These 28 T cell receptor beta chains originate from one sample sequenced in a study of CD8+ T cells in alopecia areata (dated by TCRdb to the late 2010s). Libraries were built with the immunoSEQ multiplex PCR assay. RNA was extracted from all samples and reverse transcribed into cDNA, which served as template for TCR sequencing. The table was pulled from immuneACCESS by TCRdb, which kept in-frame rearrangements only. Such tables lose some clones; where checked, under half of the loss comes from unresolved V genes, and the rest has no known cause. For this sample the table gives some 95,000 clones, of which roughly 46% were detected only once. In total, the top ten clones hold less than 20% of the sample. What this sample's time point label stands for: around 22 weeks on oral tofacitinib. The treatment or condition label, read with the paper, signifies: oral pan-JAK inhibitor, 5-10 mg twice daily.

Sequencing used CD8+ T cells sorted from blood, obtained at week 24, from a patient treated with tofacitinib. The receptors were gathered from a human donor with alopecia areata.

This clone was observed a few times. V and J are TRBV2 and TRBJ2-7; TRBD1 might be the D (6 bases). The V gene's germline CDR1 is SNHLY and CDR2 FYNNEI. The CDR3 contains 11 residues. The V gene lost 7 bases and the J gene lost 7 bases, with 11 bases spanning the gap. For the CDR3, the DNA is TGTGCCAGCATAACAGGGCCGGAGCAGTACTTC. Its translation is CASITGPEQYF.

This clone was detected a few times. This CDR3 reads CASSFVTNSYEQYF. In DNA form, the CDR3 reads TGTGCCAGCAGTTTCGTAACCAACTCCTACGAGCAGTACTTC. The chain employs TRBV27 and TRBJ2-7; D remains unclear. CDR1 and CDR2 (germline): MNHEY, SMNVEV (reference sequence). The CDR3 is 14 residues long. The V and J ends lost 3 bases and 0 bases respectively, with 9 bases between them.

A few counts support this clone. The chain carries TRBV27 and TRBJ2-1; 9 bases agree with TRBD2. Trimming took 6 bases from V and 5 from J; bases not matched to a gene: 8. From germline, CDR1 is MNHEY and CDR2 SMNVEV (reference sequence). CDR3 length equals 15 residues. The CDR3 loop is CASSPTAGGHNEQFF. DNA for the CDR3: TGTGCCAGCAGCCCCACAGCGGGAGGCCACAATGAGCAGTTCTTC.

The J gene is TRBJ2-2, the V gene TRBV7-9; 7 nucleotides align to TRBD1. The trim removed 6 bases at V and 10 bases at J, leaving 11 bases unmatched. CDR1 and CDR2 (germline): SEHNR, FQNEAQ (reference sequence). The CDR3 contains 14 residues. The CDR3 DNA follows: TGTGCCAGCAGAAAAGACAGGGTGAGAGAGGAGCTGTTTTTT. As protein: CASRKDRVREELFF.

The chain uses TRBV28 and TRBJ2-1, with 7 bases aligning to TRBD1. Germline V CDR1 and CDR2: MDHEN, SYDVKM. V was pared by 5 bases and J by 3 bases, with 7 bases of the junction left unmatched. The CDR3 is 15 amino acids. CDR3 DNA sequence: TGTGCCAGCAGTCCCTTGGGACAGATCTACAATGAGCAGTTCTTC. Encoded protein: CASSPLGQIYNEQFF.

The rearrangement joins TRBV27 to TRBJ1-1; D ambiguous. Trimming stripped 2 bases from V and 5 bases from J, with 9 bases between. Per germline, CDR1 MNHEY and CDR2 SMNVEV (reference sequence). The CDR3 is 13 amino acids. CDR3 amino acids: CASSLGVRTEAFF. CDR3 DNA sequence: TGTGCCAGCAGTTTAGGTGTTAGAACTGAAGCTTTCTTT.

The chain combines TRBV7-9 with TRBJ2-1, with D uncertain. CDR3 size: 13 residues. Germline lookup yields CDR1 SEHNR and CDR2 FQNEAQ (reference sequence). The V and J ends lost 4 bases and 3 bases respectively, with 7 bases between them. The CDR3 loop is CASSSPLYNEQFF. The CDR3 DNA reads as TGTGCCAGCAGCTCTCCCCTCTACAATGAGCAGTTCTTC.

There are a few counts of this clone. The chain carries TRBV28 and TRBJ2-3; the D is unclear. CDR3 length equals 14 residues. CDR1 and CDR2 from the germline V gene are MDHEN and SYDVKM. The ends were cut back, 2 bases at V and 2 bases at J, with 8 bases in the middle. Here the CDR3 reads CASSLRPSTDTQYF. CDR3 nucleotide sequence: TGTGCCAGCAGTTTACGGCCTTCCACAGATACGCAGTATTTT.

V and J are TRBV18 and TRBJ1-2; D remains unclear. The CDR3 covers 15 residues. V shed 2 bases and J shed 1 base, with 11 bases lying between them. Germline loops: CDR1 KGHSH, CDR2 LQKENI. The CDR3 region is CASSPSRMSNYGYTF. The CDR3 DNA is TGTGCCAGCTCACCATCCAGGATGAGTAACTATGGCTACACCTTC.

CDR3 loop: CASSGRSGYNEQFF. The CDR3 nucleotides are TGTGCCAGCAGCGGGAGGTCGGGCTACAATGAGCAGTTCTTC. The chain recombines TRBV9 with TRBJ2-1; a weak D match, TRBD2 (5 bases). The length of the CDR3 is 14 residues. Trimming stripped 3 bases from V and 3 bases from J, with 10 bases between. In germline, CDR1 is SGDLS, CDR2 YYNGEE. The full variable domain, with the rest looked up from reference TRBV9 and TRBJ2-1, is DSGVTQTPKHLITATGQRVTLRCSPRSGDLSVYWYQQSLDQGLQFLIQYYNGEERAKGNILERFSAQQFPDLHSELNLSSLELGDSALYFCASSGRSGYNEQFFGPGTRLTVL.

The rearrangement joins TRBV15 to TRBJ1-2, with a weak D call TRBD1 (6 bases). The germline V and J ends were trimmed by 1 base and 4 bases, with 16 bases remaining between them. The CDR3 is 16 residues long. Looked up from germline, CDR1 is LNHNV and CDR2 is YYDKDF (reference sequence). DNA of the CDR3: TGTGCCACCAGCAGAGTCAAAACAGGGTTCGTCTATGGCTACACCTTC. Translating gives CATSRVKTGFVYGYTF.

The chain has TRBV19 and TRBJ2-1, with 10 bases aligning to TRBD2. This CDR3 spans 15 amino acids. Germline V lookup: CDR1 LNHDA, CDR2 SQIVND (reference sequence). J lost 9 bases, V lost 4 bases, and 9 bases had no gene match. In nucleotides, the CDR3 is TGTGCCAGTAGTACCGCTAGCGGGAGATTGCGTGAGCAGTTCTTC. Residues: CASSTASGRLREQFF.

The CDR3, as DNA: TGCAGCGTTGTGGGACTAGCGGGAGAGAAGACCTACAATGAGCAGTTCTTC. Its translation: CSVVGLAGEKTYNEQFF. The chain has TRBV29-1 and TRBJ2-1, with 14 nucleotides matching TRBD2. V was clipped by 4 bases and J by 2 bases; unmatched bases: 7. The CDR3 loop spans 17 amino acids. From germline, CDR1 is SQVTM and CDR2 ANQGSEA.

The chain is built from TRBV11-1 and TRBJ2-1; 9 bases align to TRBD2. The junction had 9 bases not matched to a gene; V was cut back by 7 bases and J by 8 bases. The germline V gene encodes CDR1 SGHAT and CDR2 FQDESV (reference sequence). There are 14 residues in the CDR3. The DNA for the CDR3 is TGTGCCAGCACCATCAGCGGGAGGTGGTATGAGCAGTTCTTC. Translated, it gives CASTISGRWYEQFF.

In this sample, this clone turned up a few times. V usage is TRBV7-2 and J usage is TRBJ2-7, with 8 nucleotides matching TRBD2. Germline V gives CDR1 SGHTA, CDR2 FQGNSA. The CDR3 consists of 14 residues. Trimming took 4 bases from V and 5 from J; bases not matched to a gene: 7. The DNA of the CDR3 is TGTGCCAGCAGCTCCTTAGCGGGATGGGACGAGCAGTACTTC. Encoded protein: CASSSLAGWDEQYF. Drawing the rest from reference TRBV7-2 and TRBJ2-7, the complete variable domain is GAGVSQSPSNKVTEKGKDVELRCDPISGHTALYWYRQSLGQGLEFLIYFQGNSAPDKSGLPSDRFSAERTGGSVSTLTIQRTQQEDSAVYLCASSSLAGWDEQYFGPGTRLTVT.

This clone was seen more than once but under ten times. V usage is TRBV27 and J usage is TRBJ2-1; TRBD1 is a possible D gene (5 bases). Germline assignment: CDR1 MNHEY and CDR2 SMNVEV (reference sequence). The CDR3 spans 13 residues. V dropped 6 bases and J dropped 4 bases, with 10 bases sitting between them. The CDR3 loop is CASRPDSYNEQFF. The CDR3 nucleotides are TGTGCCAGCAGACCCGACAGTTACAATGAGCAGTTCTTC.

There are a few counts of this clone. The chain recombines TRBV7-2 with TRBJ2-3; D remains unclear. V was trimmed by 2 bases and J by 0 bases, leaving 3 bases between them. Germline V gene data show CDR1 as SGHTA and CDR2 as FQGNSA. The CDR3 consists of 13 residues. This chain's CDR3 is CASSLHSTDTQYF. DNA of the CDR3: TGTGCCAGCAGCTTACATAGCACAGATACGCAGTATTTT. Combining the CDR3 with reference TRBV7-2 and TRBJ2-3 gives the whole variable domain GAGVSQSPSNKVTEKGKDVELRCDPISGHTALYWYRQSLGQGLEFLIYFQGNSAPDKSGLPSDRFSAERTGGSVSTLTIQRTQQEDSAVYLCASSLHSTDTQYFGPGTRLTVL.

This chain joins TRBV7-9 and TRBJ2-1; D gene ambiguous. Germline CDR1 is SEHNR and CDR2 is FQNEAQ (reference sequence). This CDR3 has 14 amino acids. Trimming removed 4 bases from V and 8 bases from J, with 15 bases in between. Here the CDR3 reads CASSSSLVRDEQFF. In DNA, the CDR3 is TGTGCCAGCAGCTCATCGTTGGTTCGGGATGAGCAGTTCTTC.

This sequence joins TRBV7-9 and TRBJ2-7; D remains ambiguous. The CDR3 totals 13 residues. Trimming pared 3 bases from V and 4 bases from J, leaving 10 bases between. Per the germline V gene, CDR1 is SEHNR and CDR2 is FQNEAQ (reference sequence). CDR3 nucleotide sequence: TGTGCCAGCAGCTTCGGTCTGGGATACGAGCAGTACTTC. Translated: CASSFGLGYEQYF.

This chain joins TRBV5-1 and TRBJ1-2; D is ambiguous. Trimming removed 0 bases at V and 0 bases at J, with 9 bases between. Germline loops: CDR1 SGHRS, CDR2 YFSETQ. The CDR3 runs 15 residues. CDR3 coding DNA: TGCGCCAGCAGCTTGGATCGCACAGCTAACTATGGCTACACCTTC. This encodes CASSLDRTANYGYTF.

The V call is TRBV5-1, the J call TRBJ2-1; D might be TRBD1 (6 bases). CDR3 size: 13 residues. Germline V gene lookup returns CDR1 SGHRS and CDR2 YFSETQ. V dropped 4 bases and J dropped 3 bases, with 8 bases sitting between them. The CDR3 region is CASSPDSYNEQFF. As DNA, the CDR3 is TGCGCCAGCAGCCCGGACAGCTACAATGAGCAGTTCTTC.

This clone was seen more than once but under ten times. The chain joins TRBV27 to TRBJ2-7, with TRBD2 as a possible D gene (5 bases). V was pared by 2 bases and J by 5 bases, with 7 bases between. CDR1 and CDR2 (germline): MNHEY, SMNVEV (reference sequence). The CDR3 runs 12 residues. CDR3 residues: CASSLPGNEQYF. As DNA, the CDR3 is TGTGCCAGCAGTTTACCGGGGAACGAGCAGTACTTC.

The chain carries TRBV4-1 and TRBJ2-7; perhaps D is TRBD1 or TRBD2 (5 bases each). V lost 5 bases and J lost 6, with 20 bases in between. This CDR3 comprises 15 residues. The germline CDR1 and CDR2 sequences are MGHRA and YSYEKL. The DNA for the CDR3 is TGCGCCAGCAGCTTCCGGGGCCCCTCAAGTAGCGAGCAGTACTTC. Its protein is CASSFRGPSSSEQYF.

This chain joins TRBV7-9 and TRBJ2-5; D gene ambiguous. The CDR3 contains 13 residues. Germline V lookup: CDR1 SEHNR, CDR2 FQNEAQ (reference sequence). The V and J ends lost 6 bases and 0 bases respectively, with 8 bases between them. The CDR3 sequence is CASSAGYQETQYF. In DNA, the CDR3 is TGTGCCAGCAGTGCTGGGTACCAAGAGACCCAGTACTTC.

This clone was found a few times. The chain carries TRBV7-9 and TRBJ2-3; D is unresolved. The germline V gene encodes CDR1 SEHNR and CDR2 FQNEAQ (reference sequence). The CDR3 is 12 residues long. Trimming took 3 bases from V and 4 from J, leaving 5 bases between them. CDR3 in DNA: TGTGCCAGCAGCTTGCAGCCAGATACGCAGTATTTT. Its protein product is CASSLQPDTQYF.

This chain joins TRBV15 and TRBJ1-5; possibly TRBD1 for D (6 bases). Germline V gives CDR1 LNHNV, CDR2 YYDKDF (reference sequence). The CDR3 has 16 residues. Trimming took off 1 base at V and 7 bases at J, with 17 bases between the two ends. In DNA form, the CDR3 reads TGTGCCACCAGCAGAGGAGATATTGGGGGCAGGCAGCCCCAGCATTTT. It codes for CATSRGDIGGRQPQHF.

This clone was counted a few times. V and J are TRBV19 and TRBJ2-2; D remains unclear. V was pared by 11 bases and J by 1 base, with 11 bases between. Germline CDR1 is LNHDA and CDR2 is SQIVND (reference sequence). The CDR3 runs 13 residues. CDR3 region: CASRERNTGELFF. DNA for the CDR3: TGTGCCTCTAGGGAAAGGAACACCGGGGAGCTGTTTTTT.

This chain uses TRBV30 with TRBJ1-2; D remains ambiguous. There are 14 residues in the CDR3. V was pared by 1 base and J by 2 bases, with 11 bases between. From germline, CDR1 is GTSNPN and CDR2 SVGIG (reference sequence). CDR3 amino acids: CAWSELGKNYGYTF. In DNA form, the CDR3 reads TGTGCCTGGAGTGAACTCGGCAAAAACTATGGCTACACCTTC.